Below are 30 T cell receptor beta chains sequenced from a single sample in a study of blood T cells in healthy people across ages. Primed by a sample-barcoded 5' primer and a J-beta primer mix, a second PCR proceeded for roughly 6 to 12 cycles. MiXCR was run by TCRdb on the 5' RACE reads, yielding one entry per CDR3 protein. This sample has approximately 1,100,000 distinct CDR3 sequences, with 40% to 55% found just once. The sequencing sample was made of blood. Source of these receptors: a woman aged 60-75 years in good health.

The DNA of the CDR3 is TGTGCCAGCAGCCGACTAGCGGGAGCTTACTACGAGCAGTACTTC. It yields the protein CASSRLAGAYYEQYF. The chain carries TRBV27 and TRBJ2-7; 12 bases are shared with TRBD2. The CDR3 spans 15 residues. The V segment lost 6 bases and the J segment 3 bases; nucleotides outside the gene matches: 6. Germline assignment: CDR1 MNHEY and CDR2 SMNVEV (reference sequence).

This clonotype appeared a single time. The chain links TRBV4-1 to TRBJ2-5; D is perhaps TRBD2 (6 bases). CDR3 length equals 18 residues. Germline loops: CDR1 MGHRA, CDR2 YSYEKL. Deletions cut 4 bases from V and 3 bases from J, with 24 bases between. The CDR3 nucleotides are TGCGCCAGCAGCCTGGGACTCAGCCCGACAGCTTCGAAAGAGACCCAGTACTTC. Translation: CASSLGLSPTASKETQYF.

This clonotype was observed at least ten times. The rearrangement joins TRBV20-1 to TRBJ2-3, with TRBD2 identical over 10 bases. After removal of 5 bases from V and 3 bases from J, the junction contained 5 bases not matched to a gene. CDR1 and CDR2 (germline): DFQATT, SNEGSKA (reference sequence). The CDR3 is made up of 14 amino acids. The CDR3 sequence is CSAVLAGITDTQYF. CDR3 in DNA: TGCAGTGCTGTACTAGCGGGAATAACAGATACGCAGTATTTT.

This clonotype appeared a few times. The CDR3 here is CASSQERGTGQETQYF. The CDR3 DNA follows: TGTGCCAGCAGCCAAGAAAGAGGGACAGGACAAGAGACCCAGTACTTC. The rearrangement joins TRBV3-1 to TRBJ2-5; 8 nucleotides align to TRBD1. The germline gives CDR1 LGHDT, CDR2 YNNKEL (reference sequence). The junction had 5 bases not matched to a gene; V was cut back by 0 bases and J by 2 bases. CDR3 length: 16 residues.

This clonotype was recorded a few times. The chain employs TRBV29-1 and TRBJ2-7; 13 nucleotides align to TRBD2. The germline V gene encodes CDR1 SQVTM and CDR2 ANQGSEA. The ends lost 4 bases at V and 4 bases at J; junction bases unmatched: 1. This CDR3 contains 13 residues. CDR3 sequence: CSVAGLAGYEQYF. Written as DNA, the CDR3 is TGCAGCGTTGCGGGACTAGCGGGATACGAGCAGTACTTC.

CDR3 loop: CASSSLANTGELFF. For the CDR3, the DNA is TGTGCCAGCAGTTCTCTAGCGAACACCGGGGAGCTGTTTTTT. This chain uses TRBV28 with TRBJ2-2, with D unresolved. The V gene's germline CDR1 is MDHEN and CDR2 SYDVKM. The length of the CDR3 is 14 residues. V dropped 4 bases and J dropped 0 bases, with 6 bases sitting between them.

A few counts support this clonotype. V gene TRBV7-2 combines with J gene TRBJ2-7; D perhaps matches TRBD1 (5 bases). V was trimmed by 2 bases and J by 3 bases, leaving 14 bases between them. Germline V CDR1 and CDR2: SGHTA, FQGNSA. The CDR3 is 15 residues long. CDR3 loop: CASSLRGGPNYEQYF. The CDR3, as DNA: TGTGCCAGCAGCTTAAGGGGCGGCCCTAACTACGAGCAGTACTTC.

Of note for this clonotype: A much bigger clone sits one base away, suggesting this may be a read error. V usage is TRBV27 and J usage is TRBJ1-1, with D possibly matching TRBD1 (6 bases). Germline V lookup: CDR1 MNHEY, CDR2 SMNVEV (reference sequence). The CDR3 has 14 residues. Trimming pared 8 bases from V and 3 bases from J, leaving 16 bases between. The CDR3: CASGYRVTDTEAFF. CDR3 coding DNA: TGTGCCAGCGGTTACAGGGTTACGGACACTGAAGCTTTCTTT.

The chain joins TRBV9 to TRBJ2-4; 8 bases map to TRBD1. Germline loops: CDR1 SGDLS, CDR2 YYNGEE. J was trimmed by 8 bases and V by 3 bases; bases with no gene match: 7. The CDR3 is 14 residues long. DNA for the CDR3: TGTGCCAGCAGCGCGACAGGGGCCGGCGACATTCAGTACTTC. This sequence encodes CASSATGAGDIQYF.

This clonotype turned up a few times. V gene TRBV20-1 combines with J gene TRBJ1-4; D may be TRBD1 (5 bases). The CDR3 has 15 amino acids. The ends were cut back, 6 bases at V and 5 bases at J, with 19 bases in the middle. Germline-derived CDR1 and CDR2 are DFQATT and SNEGSKA (reference sequence). CDR3 sequence: CSASRVGRANEKLFF. The CDR3 bases are TGCAGTGCCAGCCGGGTTGGCAGGGCAAATGAAAAACTGTTTTTT.

This clonotype was counted ten times or more. The chain carries TRBV6-2 or TRBV6-3 and TRBJ2-3, with unresolved D. This CDR3 has 14 residues. Trimming pared 0 bases from V and 5 bases from J, leaving 9 bases between. Per germline, CDR1 MNHEY and CDR2 SVGEGT. The chain's CDR3 is CASSYSIVKDTQYF. CDR3 DNA sequence: TGTGCCAGCAGTTACTCGATCGTAAAAGATACGCAGTATTTT.

This clonotype has at least ten counts. The V gene is TRBV12-3 or TRBV12-4, the J gene TRBJ2-7, with D possibly called TRBD1 or TRBD2 (5 bases each). The CDR3 is 13 amino acids. The V gene lost 3 bases and the J gene lost 6 bases, with 12 bases spanning the gap. The CDR3 DNA reads TGTGCCAGCAGTTTCCACGGGGCGCCCGAGCAGTACTTC. Amino acid sequence: CASSFHGAPEQYF.

The V gene is TRBV7-3, the J gene TRBJ2-5, with D perhaps TRBD2 (7 bases). This CDR3 is 15 amino acids long. Germline V lookup: CDR1 SGHTA, CDR2 FQGTGA. V lost 5 bases to trimming and J lost 4 bases, with 17 bases between them. The CDR3 protein is CASSLQDGGRETQYF. The CDR3 coding sequence is TGTGCCAGCAGCCTCCAAGACGGGGGGCGAGAGACCCAGTACTTC.

As concerns this clonotype: The junction shows a germline mismatch at one end, possibly a read error. The rearrangement joins TRBV12-3 or TRBV12-4 to TRBJ1-2, with TRBD1 matching 7 bases. The CDR3 has 13 residues. CDR3 nucleotide sequence: TGTGCCAGCGGGACAGACGCGAACTATGGCCACACCTTC. It yields the protein CASGTDANYGHTF.

The chain couples TRBV2 to TRBJ2-1; TRBD2 might be the D (6 bases). Germline V lookup: CDR1 SNHLY, CDR2 FYNNEI. The CDR3 spans 13 residues. V shed 6 bases and J shed 3 bases, with 9 bases lying between them. CDR3 DNA sequence: TGTGCCAGCAGACCCGGGAGCTACAATGAGCAGTTCTTC. Encoded protein: CASRPGSYNEQFF.

The V gene is TRBV5-1, the J gene TRBJ2-2; 7 bases line up with TRBD2. CDR3 size: 15 residues. Germline assignment: CDR1 SGHRS and CDR2 YFSETQ. J gave up 4 bases and V 0 bases, and 3 bases lay outside the gene matches. CDR3 sequence reads: CASSLVASGTGELFF. The DNA for the CDR3 is TGCGCCAGCAGCTTGGTAGCTAGCGGCACCGGGGAGCTGTTTTTT.

This chain connects TRBV13 to TRBJ2-1; D may correspond to TRBD1 or TRBD2 (5 bases each). The germline V and J ends were trimmed by 2 bases and 6 bases, with 11 bases remaining between them. Germline CDR1 reads PRHDT; CDR2 reads FYEKMQ (reference sequence). This CDR3 spans 14 amino acids. CDR3 sequence: CASSLTLGTNEQFF. The CDR3 DNA follows: TGTGCCAGCAGCTTAACTCTGGGGACCAATGAGCAGTTCTTC.

This clonotype has just a few counts. J is TRBJ1-2 and V is TRBV29-1; possibly TRBD1 for D (6 bases). The germline V and J ends were trimmed by 5 bases and 7 bases, with 14 bases remaining between them. This CDR3 region has 12 residues. Per germline, CDR1 SQVTM and CDR2 ANQGSEA. In nucleotides, the CDR3 is TGCAGCGTTTACGACAGGCTGAGTGGCTACACCTTC. As protein: CSVYDRLSGYTF.

The rearrangement joins TRBV10-2 to TRBJ1-4; weak D call: TRBD1 (6 bases). The CDR3 is 15 amino acids. Germline values: CDR1 WSHSY, CDR2 SAAADI. Trimming took off 2 bases at V and 3 bases at J, with 10 bases between the two ends. For the CDR3, the DNA is TGCGCCAGCAGTGAGGGAGGACAGTCTAATGAAAAACTGTTTTTT. Translated: CASSEGGQSNEKLFF.

The rearrangement uses TRBV20-1 and TRBJ2-1; TRBD2 agrees at 8 bases. The CDR3 spans 15 residues. Germline-derived CDR1 and CDR2 are DFQATT and SNEGSKA (reference sequence). The ends lost 1 base at V and 5 bases at J; junction bases unmatched: 7. For the CDR3, the DNA is TGCAGTGCTAGAGGGTACGGGAGGGGCCACAATGAGCAGTTCTTC. This codes for CSARGYGRGHNEQFF.

There are many counts of this clonotype. This chain connects TRBV5-1 to TRBJ2-6, with 7 bases lining up with TRBD1. Losses at the gene ends were 4 bases for V and 3 bases for J; bases not matched to a gene: 16. The CDR3 has 19 amino acids. Germline V CDR1 and CDR2: SGHRS, YFSETQ. DNA of the CDR3: TGCGCCAGCAGCCTCAATCCCGGGACAGCCTTAAGTGGGGCCAACGTCCTGACTTTC. It is translated as CASSLNPGTALSGANVLTF.

This clonotype has just one count. The junction and the germline gene differ at one end; a read error may be behind it. V is TRBV4-2 and J is TRBJ2-1, with D unresolved. Germline V gene lookup returns CDR1 LGHNA and CDR2 YNFKEQ. The CDR3 totals 18 residues. DNA for the CDR3: TGTGCCGGCAGCCAAGATTTTTCCCGCCCGAGCTCCTACAATGAGCAGTTCTTC. Amino acid sequence: CAGSQDFSRPSSYNEQFF.

This clonotype appeared a few times. The chain employs TRBV7-9 and TRBJ2-5; D may be TRBD1 (6 bases). The V end lost 1 base, the J end lost 5 bases, and 17 bases lay between the germline ends. CDR3 length equals 16 residues. Germline assignment: CDR1 SEHNR and CDR2 FQNEAQ (reference sequence). CDR3 nucleotides: TGTGCCAGCAGCTTAGTAGGGGGAACCGCGTCCGAGACCCAGTACTTC. Translated, it gives CASSLVGGTASETQYF. The full variable domain, completed using reference TRBV7-9 and TRBJ2-5, is DTGVSQNPRHKITKRGQNVTFRCDPISEHNRLYWYRQTLGQGPEFLTYFQNEAQLEKSRLLSDRFSAERPKGSFSTLEIQRTEQGDSAMYLCASSLVGGTASETQYFGPGTRLLVL.

This clonotype was observed a handful of times. The chain links TRBV20-1 to TRBJ2-5; TRBD1 or TRBD2 may be the D gene (6 bases each). V shed 1 base and J shed 2 bases, with 14 bases lying between them. CDR3 length: 15 residues. Germline V gene sequence: CDR1 DFQATT, CDR2 SNEGSKA (reference sequence). CDR3 residues: CSARVFGGEQETQYF. The CDR3 DNA reads TGCAGTGCTAGAGTGTTCGGGGGCGAGCAAGAGACCCAGTACTTC.

For this clonotype: A much larger clone sits a single nucleotide away, making a read error possible. The chain is built from TRBV5-4 and TRBJ2-5; D is perhaps TRBD1 (5 bases). In germline, CDR1 is SGHNT, CDR2 YYREEE (reference sequence). The CDR3 extends over 16 amino acids. V lost 7 bases and J 11 bases, leaving 30 bases between the germline ends. The CDR3 sequence is CASLDSRGALHNEQYF. The CDR3, as DNA: TGTGCCAGCCTCGACTCCCGTGGGGCGCTTCACAATGAGCAGTACTTC.

V usage is TRBV7-9 and J usage is TRBJ2-5; D is tentatively TRBD1 or TRBD2 (5 bases each). Judging by the DNA end, TRBJ2-7 fits better; the J call may be wrong. CDR1 and CDR2 (germline): SEHNR, FQNEAQ (reference sequence). The CDR3 length is 12 residues. CDR3: CASNTRGREQYF. CDR3 coding DNA: TGTGCCAGCAATACTAGGGGCCGCGAGCAGTACTTC.

The genes are TRBV5-1 and TRBJ1-5, with a tentative D call TRBD1 (5 bases). CDR1 is SGHRS and CDR2 is YFSETQ in the germline V gene. CDR3 length: 15 residues. V lost 5 bases and J 6 bases, leaving 18 bases between the germline ends. The CDR3 loop reads CASRPDGDGGQPQHF. CDR3 sequence (DNA): TGCGCCAGCAGACCGGACGGGGACGGAGGTCAGCCCCAGCATTTT.

This chain connects TRBV28 to TRBJ2-7; 8 bases agree with TRBD1. Germline-derived CDR1 and CDR2 are MDHEN and SYDVKM. Trimming at V came to 4 bases and at J to 6 bases, leaving 8 bases not matched to a gene. This CDR3 spans 14 amino acids. The CDR3 is CASSWTGFEGEQYF. CDR3 coding DNA: TGTGCCAGCAGTTGGACAGGGTTTGAAGGCGAGCAGTACTTC.

This clonotype has more than one count but fewer than ten. The rearrangement uses TRBV7-8 and TRBJ2-4; 10 positions match TRBD1. The CDR3 consists of 14 residues. CDR1 is SGHVS and CDR2 is FQNEAQ in the germline V gene. J gave up 13 bases and V 4 bases, and 10 bases lay outside the gene matches. The CDR3 region is CASSSPGQGYQQYF. CDR3 nucleotide sequence: TGTGCCAGCAGCTCCCCGGGACAGGGGTACCAGCAGTACTTC.

CDR3 sequence: CASSFLSHDRGQSPLHF. CDR3 coding DNA: TGTGCCAGCAGTTTCCTCTCTCACGACAGGGGGCAATCACCCCTCCACTTT. The chain employs TRBV27 and TRBJ1-6; 10 bases match TRBD1. CDR1 is MNHEY, CDR2 SMNVEV, per germline (reference sequence). The CDR3 covers 17 residues. V shed 3 bases and J 10 bases; nucleotides not matched to a gene: 12.